The source of this T cell receptor beta chain is a study of cytomegalovirus exposure and HLA in healthy donors. Study as a whole: The 120 or so validation repertoires used a platform that matched the one used for the approximately 610 first-cohort repertoires, as a later analysis reported. The study, taken as a whole, reports: Most TCR sequences were uncommon, yet certain public TCRs appeared in many donors. Researchers reported that three CMV-associated chains were confirmed in vitro as CMV antigen-specific.

Of note for this clone: The antigen is unknown.

It was the roughly 120-subject validation cohort, separate from the approximately 700-subject first cohort, to which the donors belonged. Germline loops: CDR1 MNHEY, CDR2 SVGAGI. The CDR3 runs 14 residues. Trimming removed 6 bases from V and 7 bases from J, with 19 bases in between. This table comes from immunoSEQ multiplex PCR, and its TCRdb copy is limited to in-frame clones, with some not included. The data show about 160,000 clones, under 95% seen once. The sequence came from a woman younger than 35 in good health and CMV-seropositive. The chain combines TRBV6-5 with TRBJ2-7; D possibly corresponds to TRBD1 (6 bases). Sample: PBMCs. CDR3 in DNA: TGTGCCAGCAGGGTCAGGGGCGGACTCGCAGAGCAGTACTTC. This codes for CASRVRGGLAEQYF.